This T cell receptor beta chain came from a study of vaccination and CD4 T cells after COVID-19 (dated by TCRdb to between 2021 and 2022). For the wider study: The convalescent cohort included six males and four females, with two Hispanic individuals, seven Caucasians, two Asians and one multiracial person. Participants received two doses of either the Pfizer-BioNTech BNT162b2 vaccine (n=8) or the Moderna mRNA-1273 vaccine (n=2). Post-COVID blood samples from convalescent patients were collected a median of roughly 100 days after diagnosis, with a range of roughly 35 to 180 days. The time from the second vaccine dose to post-vaccine blood sampling had a median of around 72 days and ranged from about 14 to 241 days. Culture stimuli were overlapping spike peptide pools from SARS-CoV-2 and from the common cold coronaviruses HCoV-NL63, HCoV-OC43 and HCoV-229E. Control cultures used a CEFX viral epitope pool as positive control, an HIV-1 Nef peptide pool as negative control, or no peptide. In roughly eleven COVID-19 convalescent patients and 4 infection-naive healthy vaccine recipients, the spike-specific CD4+ TCR repertoire before mRNA vaccination was compared with the repertoire after mRNA vaccination. In an earlier paper using these donors, memory CD4+ T cell crossreactivity between SARS-CoV-2 and common cold coronavirus spike proteins was assessed at the TCR clonotype level.

The sample's treatment or condition label, decoded: approximately 11-day PBMC culture with coronavirus spike peptide pools or control peptides (ViraFEST assay). CD4+ T cells from unexposed donors were collected before the COVID-19 pandemic (2011-2018). To expand antigen-specific T cells with peptide pools and then pick out the expanded clonotypes through TCR sequencing, the study relied on the ViraFEST assay. Each well held 2 million or so PBMCs cultured in IMDM containing approximately 5.3% human AB serum and approximately 9.1 IU/ml IL-2, with about 9.4 ug/ml peptide pools added. Half of the culture medium was replaced with fresh IL-2-containing medium on days 3 and 7. Once the cells had been in culture for about 10 days, the EasySep CD4+ T cell isolation kit was used to isolate CD4+ T cells by negative selection. As far as cell numbers permitted, CD4+ T cells from unexposed donors were tested for reactivity against SARS-CoV-2 S and N as well as four spike pools from common cold coronaviruses. PBMCs were separated from whole blood using Ficoll-Paque Plus gradient centrifugation and then either used fresh or cryopreserved at -140C. Culture conditions were generally each tested in triplicate wells. The leukapheresis product used for the unexposed donors was purchased from a commercial source.

This clonotype was detected a few times. It lacks a known antigen. The input lacks base qualities; no much larger clone sits a single base away. Library preparation was by PCR. DNA from cultured CD4+ T cells underwent TCR sequencing with the Oncomine TCR Beta short-read assay at the Johns Hopkins FTIC core. The QIAamp micro DNA kit was used to extract genomic DNA from the cultured CD4+ T cells. Oncomine TCR Beta libraries from cultured CD4+ T cells were pooled with unique dual indexes and sequenced on an Illumina iSeq 100. The paper's data handling went like this. Non-productive sequences were removed, and CDR3s not starting with C, not ending with F or W, or shorter than 7 amino acids were discarded. The MANAFEST web application identified antigen-specific clonotypes by comparing peptide-stimulated wells against reference wells and other culture wells. To be called positive, a clone needed an FDR below 0.05, an odds ratio above 5, and a productive frequency above 0.1% in at least two of three replicate wells. Cross-reactive clonotypes were defined as significantly expanded in both SARS-CoV-2 spike wells and at least one common cold coronavirus spike condition. Using R version 3.6.1, CDR3 homology was evaluated through Levenshtein distances (stringdist) along with unrooted phylogenetic trees (ape). TCRdb reworked the public reads: Q25 trimming with fastp, MiXCR clone assembly, productive beta chains retained. Identical CDR3 proteins give one entry, which carries the most common genes and DNA. For this entry, the V and J calls and clone size follow TCRdb and not the study's own pipeline. A total of 5,500 to 8,500 distinct CDR3 sequences appear in this sample, roughly 30% of them only once. The ten largest clones add up to roughly 22% of the sample.

Overall results and qualifications from the work: Only a relatively small number of convalescent patients were included in the study, and early timepoints following natural infection were not analyzed. The median count of SARS-CoV-2-reactive clonotypes went up from around 23 after infection to a few dozen after vaccination, although the change was not significant. In convalescent patients, a median approximately 89% of post-vaccine SARS-CoV-2-reactive clones were detected only after vaccination, suggesting vaccine-specific priming. Nearly all vaccine-specific clones in convalescent patients (304 of 307) were mono-reactive for SARS-CoV-2 spike rather than cross-reactive with common cold coronaviruses.

This sequence was found in a human donor in good health. The sample consisted of CD4+ T cells from blood, cultured in vitro.

DNA sequence: TGCGCCAGTGGGACACTAGCGGGGCCTTTAGGTGACGGGGAGCTGTTTTTT. The resulting protein is CASGTLAGPLGDGELFF. The chain is made from TRBV5-1 and TRBJ2-2; 10 bases in the junction line up with TRBD2. Sequences SGHRS (CDR1) and YFSETQ (CDR2) are obtained from the germline V gene. The CDR3 runs 17 residues from the cysteine to the phenylalanine. Of the read, only the CDR3 DNA is kept; its 51 bases are in frame from base 1. V is pruned by 8 bases and J by 7 bases, leaving 17 bases of the junction without a gene match. The full variable domain, with segments outside the CDR3 supplied by the reference TRBV5-1 and TRBJ2-2 proteins, appears as KAGVTQTPRYLIKTRGQQVTLSCSPISGHRSVSWYQQTPGQGLQFLFEYFSETQRNKGNFPGRFSGRQFSNSRSEMNVSTLELGDSALYLCASGTLAGPLGDGELFFGEGSRLTVL.